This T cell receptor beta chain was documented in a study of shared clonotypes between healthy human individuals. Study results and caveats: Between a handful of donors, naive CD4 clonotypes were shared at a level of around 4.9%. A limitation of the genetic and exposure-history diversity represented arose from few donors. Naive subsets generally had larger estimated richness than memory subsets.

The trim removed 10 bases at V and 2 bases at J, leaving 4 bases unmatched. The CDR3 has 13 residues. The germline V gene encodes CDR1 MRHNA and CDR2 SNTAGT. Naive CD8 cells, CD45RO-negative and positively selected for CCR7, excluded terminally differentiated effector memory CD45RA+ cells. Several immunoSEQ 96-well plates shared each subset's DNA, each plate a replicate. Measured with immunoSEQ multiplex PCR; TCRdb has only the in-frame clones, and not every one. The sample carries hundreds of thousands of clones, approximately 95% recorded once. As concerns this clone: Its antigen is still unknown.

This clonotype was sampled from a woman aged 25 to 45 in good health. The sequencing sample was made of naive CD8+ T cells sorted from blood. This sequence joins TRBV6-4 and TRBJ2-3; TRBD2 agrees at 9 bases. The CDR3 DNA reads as TGTGCCAACCTAGCGGGGCACACAGATACGCAGTATTTT. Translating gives CANLAGHTDTQYF.